The rows below give T cell receptor beta chains drawn from one sample of a study of blood T cell repertoires in COVID-19. Repertoires were generated with immunoSEQ multiplex PCR, while TCRdb's copy carries only in-frame clones and drops some. The sample holds a few hundred thousand clones, 80% to 90% seen once. Specimen: PBMCs or T cells enriched from blood (not recorded which). The receptors here all came from a man between 18 and 35 years old with acute COVID-19. CDR3s include the opening cysteine and the closing phenylalanine or tryptophan. The D gene is left open where the match is weak. Size is omitted from some rows. Given values are once, few, many or a class for expanded clones.

>TRBV4-3|NA|NA|TRBJ1-1
TGCGCCAGCAGTCAGCAGGGGATTGGGACTGAAGCTTTCTTT
CASSQQGIGTEAFF
>TRBV6-5|NA|NA|TRBJ2-7
TGTGCCAGCAGTTACTCGGAGCGGTCCTACGAGCAGTACTTC
CASSYSERSYEQYF
>TRBV28|NA|once|TRBJ1-5
TGTGCCAGCAAGGACAGCTATAATAGCAATCAGCCCCAGCATTTT
CASKDSYNSNQPQHF
>TRBV7-2|NA|NA|TRBJ1-6
TGTGCCAGCAGCTTATGGGGGGGTTACAATTCACCCCTCCACTTT
CASSLWGGYNSPLHF
>TRBV19|TRBD2|NA|TRBJ2-1
TGTGCCAGTAGTATAAGCGGGCTAGCGGGCTCCTACAATGAGCAGTTCTTC
CASSISGLAGSYNEQFF
>TRBV6-2/TRBV6-3|NA|NA|TRBJ2-1
TGTGCCAGCAGTTACGAGCTGACTAGTTTGAGTGAAAATGAGCAGTTCTTC
CASSYELTSLSENEQFF
>TRBV28|TRBD1|NA|TRBJ1-2
TGTGCCAGCTCCCACGGAGGGACAGGGGACTATGGCTACACCTTC
CASSHGGTGDYGYTF
>TRBV4-1|TRBD2|NA|TRBJ2-6
TGCGCCAGCAGCCAAGCAGCGGGGGGAGCCCCTGGGGCCAACGTCCTGACTTTC
CASSQAAGGAPGANVLTF
>TRBV6-1|NA|NA|TRBJ2-1
TGTGCCAGCAGTGAAGGACTAGTATCCTACAATGAGCAGTTCTTC
CASSEGLVSYNEQFF
>TRBV6-5|TRBD1|once|TRBJ1-2
TGTGCCAGCTATACCCCGGGACAGATTAACTATGGCTACACCTTC
CASYTPGQINYGYTF
>TRBV27|TRBD1|once|TRBJ2-7
TGTGCCAGCAGCACACAGGGGTTCTCCTACGAGCAGTACTTC
CASSTQGFSYEQYF
>TRBV4-2|NA|NA|TRBJ2-2
TGTGCCAGCAGCCAAGAGGTTGCCCATGCGTACACCGGGGAGCTGTTTTTT
CASSQEVAHAYTGELFF
>TRBV27|NA|NA|TRBJ2-7
TGTGCCCGCACCCAGACTCGCGCCTACGAGCAGTACTTC
CARTQTRAYEQYF
>TRBV25-1|NA|NA|TRBJ2-2
TGTGCCAGCAGTGACCCTACCCTTAGCGGGAACACCGGGGAGCTGTTTTTT
CASSDPTLSGNTGELFF
>TRBV12-3/TRBV12-4|TRBD2|NA|TRBJ2-7
TGTGCCAGCCTCCCTAGCGGGAGGGACGAGCAGTACTTC
CASLPSGRDEQYF
>TRBV12-3/TRBV12-4|NA|NA|TRBJ2-5
TGTGCCAGCAGCCTGGGACTAGAGACCCAGTACTTC
CASSLGLETQYF
>TRBV7-8|TRBD1|NA|TRBJ2-7
TGTGCCAGCAGCCCTCAACAGGGGCACGAGCAGTACTTC
CASSPQQGHEQYF
>TRBV5-1|NA|NA|TRBJ2-7
TGCGCCAGCACGGACACTTACTACGAGCAGTACTTC
CASTDTYYEQYF
>TRBV18|TRBD1|NA|TRBJ1-1
TGTGCCAGCTCACTTCAGGGGGAGAACACTGAAGCTTTCTTT
CASSLQGENTEAFF